A single sample is the source of the 19 T cell receptor beta chains below, sequenced in a study of T cell changes during pregnancy in multiple sclerosis (dated by TCRdb to about 2019). The library was generated by the immunoSEQ multiplex PCR assay. TCRdb stores this immuneACCESS table with in-frame sequences only. Part of the clones is absent; in the studies checked, under half of the shortfall reflects unresolved V genes, and no reason is known for the rest. In all, the sample holds approximately 79,000 clones, and 80% to 95% of those were seen once. The leading ten clones occupy about 0.8% of the sample. The sequences come from peripheral blood, collected in the second trimester of pregnancy. All receptors derive from a female donor in good health, enrolled as a control in a pregnancy study.

The chain links TRBV30 to TRBJ1-1; D unclear. With 2 bases removed from V and 1 base from J, the gap between germline ends came to 8 bases. Germline values: CDR1 GTSNPN, CDR2 SVGIG (reference sequence). CDR3 size: 13 residues. CDR3 nucleotides: TGTGCCTGGAGTCTCCAGGCGAACACTGAAGCTTTCTTT. This encodes CAWSLQANTEAFF. Complete variable domain (other parts from reference TRBV30 and TRBJ1-1): SQTIHQWPATLVQPVGSPLSLECTVEGTSNPNLYWYRQAAGRGLQLLFYSVGIGQISSEVPQNLSASRPQDRQFILSSKKLLLSDSGFYLCAWSLQANTEAFFGQGTRLTVV.

The rearrangement links TRBV7-2 to TRBJ1-5, with D perhaps matching TRBD1 (5 bases). Germline loops: CDR1 SGHTA, CDR2 FQGNSA. V gave up 5 bases and J gave up 5 bases, with 16 bases separating them. There are 15 residues in the CDR3. CDR3 loop: CASSPRGGGDQPQHF. The CDR3 DNA follows: TGTGCCAGCAGCCCTAGGGGAGGAGGCGATCAGCCCCAGCATTTT.

This clone occurred once. J is TRBJ2-7 and V is TRBV11-3, with no clear D. The V and J ends lost 5 bases and 2 bases respectively, with 4 bases between them. This CDR3 comprises 11 residues. Germline V gene lookup returns CDR1 SGHNT and CDR2 YENEEA. The CDR3 region has the DNA TGTGCCAGCAGCCCAGCCTACGAGCAGTACTTC. Protein product: CASSPAYEQYF.

This chain joins TRBV5-4 and TRBJ1-6; 8 bases map to TRBD1. CDR1 is SGHNT and CDR2 is YYREEE in the germline V gene (reference sequence). This CDR3 has 15 amino acids. With 3 bases clipped from V and 7 bases from J, the junction kept 6 bases outside the gene matches. The CDR3 DNA reads as TGTGCCAGCAGCTGGGCTGGACAGGGAAATTCACCCCTCCACTTT. Translation: CASSWAGQGNSPLHF.

This clone appeared once. The chain links TRBV7-2 to TRBJ1-1; a possible D gene is TRBD1 (6 bases). The CDR3 totals 16 residues. The germline gives CDR1 SGHTA, CDR2 FQGNSA. V was cut by 4 bases and J by 0 bases, with 15 bases left in between. The CDR3 loop reads CASSSQGPPLNTEAFF. The CDR3 bases are TGTGCCAGCAGCTCTCAGGGGCCGCCTTTGAACACTGAAGCTTTCTTT.

This rearrangement joins TRBV4-3 to TRBJ2-1; TRBD2 is a possible D gene (5 bases). Germline lookup yields CDR1 LGHNA and CDR2 YSLEER. CDR3 size: 15 residues. Between the trimmed V and J ends, which lost 3 bases and 10 bases, there was a span of 19 bases. Written as DNA, the CDR3 is TGCGCCAGCAGCCAGGACCCGCGGGCCAGGTCGGAGCAGTTCTTC. Amino acid sequence: CASSQDPRARSEQFF.

The chain has TRBV7-2 and TRBJ2-1, with 11 bases aligning to TRBD2. Losses at the gene ends were 7 bases for V and 5 bases for J; bases not matched to a gene: 13. Germline-derived CDR1 and CDR2 are SGHTA and FQGNSA. The CDR3 contains 17 residues. The CDR3 nucleotides are TGTGCCAGCACCTTGCTTCTAGCGGGGGGTTACCACAATGAGCAGTTCTTC. Translation gives CASTLLLAGGYHNEQFF.

The chain recombines TRBV13 with TRBJ2-7, with D possibly TRBD2 on 7 matching bases. Germline CDR1 PRHDT, CDR2 FYEKMQ (reference sequence). The CDR3 extends over 14 amino acids. Trimming stripped 3 bases from V and 2 bases from J, with 11 bases between. CDR3 coding DNA: TGTGCCAGCAGCTTGGGGGAGGGGGCCTACGAGCAGTACTTC. This gives the protein CASSLGEGAYEQYF.

The V and J genes are TRBV10-3 and TRBJ1-6; 8 positions match TRBD1. Germline V gene data show CDR1 as ENHRY and CDR2 as SYGVKD. The CDR3 loop spans 15 amino acids. The V and J ends lost 4 bases and 9 bases, in that order; junction bases with no gene match: 8. The CDR3 coding sequence is TGTGCCATCAGTGCCCCAGGACAGGGAACTTCACCCCTCCACTTT. Protein: CAISAPGQGTSPLHF.

The chain combines TRBV30 with TRBJ2-3; the match to TRBD2 covers 7 bases. The germline gives CDR1 GTSNPN, CDR2 SVGIG (reference sequence). The CDR3 contains 16 residues. J was trimmed by 5 bases and V by 0 bases; bases with no gene match: 11. CDR3 DNA: TGTGCCTGGAGTGTACCCCGTCCGGGGGGATTAGATACGCAGTATTTT. It yields the protein CAWSVPRPGGLDTQYF.

The CDR3 coding sequence is TGTGCCATCAGATCCGGACACAACTCCTACGAGCAGTACTTC. Its translation: CAIRSGHNSYEQYF. The chain combines TRBV10-3 with TRBJ2-7; D may be TRBD1 (5 bases). Deletions cut 6 bases from V and 0 bases from J, with 12 bases between. Per the germline V gene, CDR1 is ENHRY and CDR2 is SYGVKD. The CDR3 length is 14 residues.

The CDR3 reads CSVESEDRGDGYTF. DNA for the CDR3: TGCAGCGTTGAAAGTGAAGACAGGGGAGACGGCTACACCTTC. This sequence joins TRBV29-1 and TRBJ1-2, with 8 positions matching TRBD1. The CDR3 runs 14 residues. The V and J ends lost 2 bases and 8 bases, in that order; junction bases with no gene match: 10. Germline V gene data show CDR1 as SQVTM and CDR2 as ANQGSEA.

The V call is TRBV6-1, the J call TRBJ1-4; 7 nucleotides line up with TRBD1. This CDR3 is built from 15 residues. The junction had 5 bases not matched to a gene; V was cut back by 7 bases and J by 0 bases. From germline, CDR1 is MNHNS and CDR2 SASEGT. CDR3 in amino acids: CASTLGQATNEKLFF. The CDR3 coding sequence is TGTGCCAGCACCCTTGGACAGGCAACTAATGAAAAACTGTTTTTT.

As DNA, the CDR3 is TGTGCCAGCAGCTTGGCCGCGGGGGCTAACTATGGCTACACCTTC. Its protein product is CASSLAAGANYGYTF. The chain carries TRBV7-2 and TRBJ1-2, with D possibly being TRBD1 (5 bases). This CDR3 is built from 15 residues. Germline CDR1 and CDR2: SGHTA and FQGNSA. V was pared by 3 bases and J by 0 bases, with 11 bases between.

This chain's CDR3 is CASSGRTSGVTDTQYF. The CDR3 DNA reads TGTGCCAGCAGCGGCAGGACTAGCGGAGTCACAGATACGCAGTATTTT. The chain has TRBV11-1 and TRBJ2-3, with TRBD2 matching over 10 bases. The germline gives CDR1 SGHAT, CDR2 FQDESV (reference sequence). V shed 5 bases, J shed 2 bases, and the junction held 7 bases outside the gene matches. CDR3 length equals 16 residues.

The chain combines TRBV7-9 with TRBJ2-2; 8 bases map to TRBD1. Germline CDR1 SEHNR, CDR2 FQNEAQ (reference sequence). The V and J ends lost 4 bases and 7 bases, in that order; junction bases with no gene match: 11. This CDR3 has 16 amino acids. The CDR3 is CASSSKGQGFSGELFF. The CDR3 coding sequence is TGTGCCAGCAGCTCGAAAGGACAGGGTTTTAGCGGGGAGCTGTTTTTT.

This rearrangement joins TRBV9 to TRBJ1-3; D not resolved. Trimming removed 4 bases at V and 0 bases at J, with 11 bases between. The CDR3 extends over 15 amino acids. Looked up from germline, CDR1 is SGDLS and CDR2 is YYNGEE. CDR3 DNA: TGTGCCAGCAGCCCCCGGGCGGGCTCTGGAAACACCATATATTTT. Amino acid sequence: CASSPRAGSGNTIYF.

The chain combines TRBV5-6 with TRBJ1-1; D is ambiguous. The CDR3 totals 14 residues. The germline V and J ends were trimmed by 6 bases and 3 bases, with 15 bases remaining between them. CDR1 SGHDT and CDR2 YYEEEE come from the germline V gene. CDR3 sequence: CASILYGPYTEAFF. CDR3 bases: TGTGCCAGCATTTTATATGGGCCGTACACTGAAGCTTTCTTT.

V is TRBV5-1 and J is TRBJ2-1; 9 bases agree with TRBD1. The CDR3 spans 15 residues. V dropped 0 bases and J dropped 6; count of bases not matched to a gene: 4. The germline V gene encodes CDR1 SGHRS and CDR2 YFSETQ. This chain's CDR3 is CASSLGDRASNEQFF. DNA of the CDR3: TGCGCCAGCAGCTTGGGGGACAGGGCCTCCAATGAGCAGTTCTTC.